Following are 23 T cell receptor beta chains from one sample sequenced in a study of CD8+CD57+ T cells in acquired aplastic anemia (dated by TCRdb to the late 2010s). Sequenced using an Illumina HiSeq 2000. Genomic DNA served as template for TCR beta VDJ combination and CDR3 sequence profiling. Using fastp trimming at Q25 and MiXCR clonotype assembly, TCRdb reanalyzed the public sequencing data and kept in-frame beta chains. Identical CDR3 proteins give one entry, which carries the most common genes and DNA. Within this sample are about 160,000 distinct CDR3 sequences, with around 52% of them counted one time only. The ten largest clones take up roughly 29% of the sample. The patients picked for sequencing were ones in whom flow cytometry had shown an expansion of CD8+CD57+ cells. Material for sequencing was sorted CD4+, CD8+, or CD8+CD57+ T cells (not recorded which) from PBMCs. The receptors come from a human donor with aplastic anemia.

A remark on this clonotype: Because the CDR3 is missing its conserved closing phenylalanine or tryptophan, this is likely a read error. The CDR3 DNA is TGTGCCAGCAGTCTAGGGACAGTCTACGAGCAGTACCTC. It translates to CASSLGTVYEQYL. The gene calls are TRBV27 and TRBJ2-7; TRBD1 matches 7 bases. CDR3 size: 13 residues. Germline CDR1 is MNHEY and CDR2 is SMNVEV (reference sequence). After removal of 5 bases from V and 3 bases from J, the junction contained 4 bases not matched to a gene.

In its sample, this clonotype was seen many times. This chain uses TRBV4-2 with TRBJ2-1, with 8 bases identical to TRBD1. CDR1 and CDR2 from the germline V gene are LGHNA and YNFKEQ. This CDR3 has 15 residues. After removal of 3 bases from V and 2 bases from J, the junction contained 3 bases not matched to a gene. The CDR3 DNA sequence: TGTGCCAGCAGCCAGCGGACAGGGACCTACAATGAGCAGTTCTTC. Encoded protein: CASSQRTGTYNEQFF.

The chain employs TRBV2 and TRBJ2-5; D may correspond to TRBD1 or TRBD2 (6 bases each). Germline V gene lookup returns CDR1 SNHLY and CDR2 FYNNEI. This CDR3 region has 17 residues. The CDR3 loop is CQSALRGVWGAQETQYF. CDR3 sequence (DNA): TGTCAATCAGCCCTACGAGGAGTTTGGGGGGCCCAAGAGACCCAGTACTTC.

This chain links TRBV25-1 with TRBJ1-3, with 10 bases that match TRBD1. The V segment lost 5 bases and the J segment 7 bases; nucleotides outside the gene matches: 5. CDR3 size: 14 residues. Germline V gives CDR1 MGHDK, CDR2 SYGVNS. The CDR3 nucleotides read TGTGCCAGCAGTCCCTCGGGACAGGGGAACACCATATATTTT. This codes for CASSPSGQGNTIYF.

Points on this clonotype: At one of its ends the junction is not consistent with the germline gene, which may arise from a read error. The CDR3 loop reads CASSLEGSLNSPFHF. DNA of the CDR3: TGTGCCAGCAGTTTAGAGGGGTCTCTTAATTCACCCTTCCACTTT. This sequence joins TRBV25-1 and TRBJ1-6, with D perhaps matching TRBD1 (5 bases). This CDR3 spans 15 amino acids. Germline CDR1 MGHDK, CDR2 SYGVNS.

With respect to this clonotype: A much larger clone differs from this one at a single base, so this may be a read error. V and J are TRBV6-5 and TRBJ2-1; D gene ambiguous. V gave up 2 bases and J gave up 8 bases, with 13 bases separating them. CDR3 length: 14 amino acids. Per germline, CDR1 MNHEY and CDR2 SVGAGI. The CDR3 reads CASSYGVRWYEQFF. Here the CDR3 DNA reads TGTGCCAGCAGTTACGGGGTCCGTTGGTATGAGCAGTTCTTC.

V usage is TRBV20-1 and J usage is TRBJ2-5; 11 bases agree with TRBD2. The J segment lost 5 bases and the V segment lost 4 bases, leaving 6 bases of the junction unmatched. Germline-derived CDR1 and CDR2 are DFQATT and SNEGSKA (reference sequence). The CDR3 consists of 14 residues. This CDR3 is CSATDSGGAETQYF. In nucleotides, the CDR3 is TGCAGTGCTACTGATAGCGGGGGGGCCGAGACCCAGTACTTC.

V is TRBV29-1 and J is TRBJ2-7; 8 bases fit TRBD1. The V segment lost 3 bases and the J segment 3 bases; nucleotides outside the gene matches: 4. The CDR3 length is 13 residues. Looked up from germline, CDR1 is SQVTM and CDR2 is ANQGSEA. The CDR3 coding sequence is TGCAGCGTTGACAGGGGGCAAGGCTACGAGCAGTACTTC. Protein: CSVDRGQGYEQYF.

This clonotype was recorded only once. The chain uses TRBV12-3 or TRBV12-4 and TRBJ2-2; D possibly corresponds to TRBD1 (6 bases). V lost 7 bases and J 6 bases, leaving 6 bases between the germline ends. The CDR3 is made up of 11 amino acids. The CDR3 region has the DNA TGTGCCAGCAAGGGGGCCGGGGAGCTGTTTTTT. Its protein is CASKGAGELFF.

The chain uses TRBV12-5 and TRBJ2-1; TRBD2 matches 8 bases. There are 18 residues in the CDR3. CDR1 and CDR2 (germline): LGHNT, FRNRAP. J gave up 4 bases and V 0 bases, and 11 bases lay outside the gene matches. The CDR3 reads CASGLVILREGIYNEQFF. DNA for the CDR3: TGTGCTAGTGGTTTGGTGATTCTCCGGGAGGGGATATACAATGAGCAGTTCTTC. Full variable domain (remainder filled in from reference TRBV12-5 and TRBJ2-1): DARVTQTPRHKVTEMGQEVTMRCQPILGHNTVFWYRQTMMQGLELLAYFRNRAPLDDSGMPKDRFSAEMPDATLATLKIQPSEPRDSAVYFCASGLVILREGIYNEQFFGPGTRLTVL.

This clonotype was counted a few times. The chain employs TRBV20-1 and TRBJ2-5; D not certain. The germline CDR1 and CDR2 sequences are DFQATT and SNEGSKA (reference sequence). V lost 2 bases to trimming and J lost 5 bases, with 3 bases between them. This CDR3 comprises 10 residues. The CDR3 reads CSARWETQYF. CDR3 nucleotides: TGCAGTGCTAGATGGGAGACCCAGTACTTC.

This clonotype was detected many times. The J gene is TRBJ2-5, the V gene TRBV20-1; 9 nucleotides align to TRBD2. Germline lookup yields CDR1 DFQATT and CDR2 SNEGSKA (reference sequence). Trimming at V came to 5 bases and at J to 6 bases, leaving 13 bases not matched to a gene. The CDR3 totals 15 residues. CDR3 DNA: TGCAGTGCTGGGCCTATAGCGGGAGACCTTCAGACCCAGTACTTC. Its protein product is CSAGPIAGDLQTQYF.

This clonotype showed up just once. V and J are TRBV19 and TRBJ1-1, with D maybe TRBD1 (5 bases). Per the germline V gene, CDR1 is LNHDA and CDR2 is SQIVND (reference sequence). The V end lost 3 bases, the J end lost 6 bases, and 8 bases lay between the germline ends. CDR3 length: 12 residues. CDR3 loop: CASSIAGAEAFF. Written as DNA, the CDR3 is TGTGCCAGTAGTATCGCGGGGGCTGAAGCTTTCTTT.

About this clonotype itself: A much more abundant neighbour one base away suggests this may be a read error. The rearrangement uses TRBV30 and TRBJ1-6, with D uncertain. The CDR3 covers 10 residues. Trimming left V 7 bases short and J 8 bases short, with 6 bases between. Germline V gives CDR1 GTSNPN, CDR2 SVGIG (reference sequence). Written as DNA, the CDR3 is TGTGCCTTGGGAGATTCACCCCTCCACTTT. Translating it yields CALGDSPLHF.

The gene calls are TRBV6-5 and TRBJ2-7; D not resolved. The germline V and J ends were trimmed by 2 bases and 3 bases, with 11 bases remaining between them. CDR3 length: 14 amino acids. The germline V gene has CDR1 MNHEY and CDR2 SVGAGI. The CDR3 loop is CASSYNGINYEQYF. The CDR3 DNA reads TGTGCCAGCAGTTACAACGGAATAAACTACGAGCAGTACTTC.

A note on this clonotype: This could be a read error, since a much larger clone is one nucleotide away. This chain connects TRBV4-2 to TRBJ1-1, with 7 bases lining up with TRBD1. Germline V gene sequence: CDR1 LGHNA, CDR2 YNFKEQ. This CDR3 has 17 amino acids. CDR3 amino acids: CASTINRGSTEPIEASF. The DNA for the CDR3 is TGTGCCAGCACGATTAACAGGGGTTCCACGGAACCAATTGAAGCTTCCTTT.

This rearrangement joins TRBV6-5 to TRBJ1-2; D ambiguous. The CDR3 consists of 15 residues. Per the germline V gene, CDR1 is MNHEY and CDR2 is SVGAGI. Deletions cut 4 bases from V and 4 bases from J, with 16 bases between. The CDR3 loop is CASSSPSDGGYGYTF. The CDR3 nucleotides are TGTGCCAGCAGTTCTCCTTCGGACGGAGGCTATGGCTACACCTTC.

A word on this clonotype: The junction departs from germline at one end; a sequencing error may be responsible. J is TRBJ2-1 and V is TRBV5-1; TRBD2 agrees at 11 bases. The length of the CDR3 is 15 residues. CDR1 and CDR2 (germline): SGHRS, YFSETQ. CDR3 in amino acids: CASSFRLAGYNKQFF. The CDR3 region has the DNA TGCGCCAGCAGCTTCAGACTAGCGGGATACAATAAGCAGTTCTTC. The full variable domain, its missing parts supplied by reference TRBV5-1 and TRBJ2-1, is KAGVTQTPRYLIKTRGQQVTLSCSPISGHRSVSWYQQTPGQGLQFLFEYFSETQRNKGNFPGRFSGRQFSNSRSEMNVSTLELGDSALYLCASSFRLAGYNKQFFGPGTRLTVL.

A single count supports this clonotype. This sequence joins TRBV2 and TRBJ1-4; D uncertain. Per the germline V gene, CDR1 is SNHLY and CDR2 is FYNNEI. The germline V and J ends were trimmed by 3 bases and 8 bases, with 10 bases remaining between them. The CDR3 sequence is 13 residues long. The CDR3: CASSELRMEKLFF. CDR3 in DNA: TGTGCCAGCAGTGAGCTGAGGATGGAAAAACTGTTTTTT.

This clonotype came up many times. The chain carries TRBV12-3 or TRBV12-4 and TRBJ1-1; D unclear. The CDR3 is 14 amino acids. Between the trimmed V and J ends, which lost 5 bases and 2 bases, there was a span of 12 bases. The CDR3 bases are TGTGCCAGCAGTCTTAGTGTGGGCAACACTGAAGCTTTCTTT. It translates to CASSLSVGNTEAFF.

Comment on this clonotype: Since the CDR3 does not end with the conserved phenylalanine or tryptophan, this likely comes from a read error. The chain uses TRBV24-1 and TRBJ2-1; 10 positions match TRBD2. V shed 0 bases and J 3 bases; nucleotides not matched to a gene: 4. The CDR3 runs to 17 residues. Germline values: CDR1 KGHDR, CDR2 SFDVKD. The CDR3 DNA is TGTGCCACCAGTGATTTGGGCCTAGCGGGGGACTACAATGAGCAGTTCCTC. Translating it yields CATSDLGLAGDYNEQFL.

This rearrangement joins TRBV2 to TRBJ1-1, with D possibly matching TRBD1 (6 bases). Germline CDR1 and CDR2: SNHLY and FYNNEI. V lost 7 bases and J 2 bases, leaving 11 bases between the germline ends. The CDR3 totals 13 residues. CDR3 bases: TGTGCCAGCAAGGAACAGGGCAACACTGAAGCTTTCTTT. Residues: CASKEQGNTEAFF.

Notes on this clonotype: Being one base from a much bigger clone, this may be a read error. This chain connects TRBV5-1 to TRBJ1-4; D is possibly TRBD1 (5 bases). The CDR3 contains 14 residues. V dropped 6 bases and J dropped 3 bases, with 12 bases sitting between them. Germline loops: CDR1 SGHRS, CDR2 YFSETQ. This CDR3 reads CASNSTEPNEKLFF. The CDR3 DNA reads as TGCGCCAGCAACTCGACAGAGCCTAATGAAAAACTGTTTTTT.